These T cell receptor beta chains were read from a single sample in a study of PD-1 blockade in classical Hodgkin lymphoma. Produced via immunoSEQ multiplex PCR; TCRdb's table is partial and in-frame only. The sample has about 39,000 clones, 88% seen once. The sequenced sample was peripheral blood mononuclear cells (PBMCs), obtained at baseline. Receptor source: a human donor with classical Hodgkin lymphoma. CDR3s include the opening cysteine and the closing phenylalanine or tryptophan. D genes are given only for firm matches. Clone size is shown for a subset of rows, as once, few, many or a class of expanded clone.

V	size	D	J	CDR3	DNA
TRBV7-3	-	TRBD2	TRBJ2-3	CASSLLPSGTDTQYF	TGTGCCAGCAGCTTATTGCCTAGCGGAACAGATACGCAGTATTTT
TRBV16	-	-	TRBJ2-1	CASSHWYEQFF	TGTGCCAGCAGCCATTGGTATGAGCAGTTCTTC
TRBV11-2	-	TRBD1	TRBJ2-3	CASSLDPRGRADTQYF	TGTGCCAGCAGCTTAGATCCCAGGGGGCGGGCAGATACGCAGTATTTT
TRBV10-3	-	TRBD1	TRBJ1-1	CAISVPGGEAFF	TGTGCCATCAGTGTTCCAGGGGGTGAGGCTTTCTTT
TRBV4-1	few	TRBD1	TRBJ1-1	CASSQGQGLNTEAFF	TGCGCCAGCAGCCAAGGACAGGGTTTGAACACTGAAGCTTTCTTT
TRBV11-1	-	TRBD2	TRBJ2-1	CASSPTGGRDYNEQFF	TGTGCCAGCAGCCCCACAGGCGGGAGGGATTACAATGAGCAGTTCTTC
TRBV5-1	-	TRBD2	TRBJ2-3	CASSSLAGGGTDTQYF	TGCGCCAGCAGCTCCCTCGCGGGGGGGGGAACAGATACGCAGTATTTT
TRBV2	-	-	TRBJ1-3	CASSEYGNTIYF	TGTGCCAGCAGTGAATATGGAAACACCATATATTTT
TRBV9	-	TRBD2	TRBJ2-1	CASSPRTSGGFNKQFF	TGTGCCAGCAGCCCCCGGACTAGCGGGGGGTTTAATAAGCAGTTCTTC
TRBV25-1	once	TRBD1	TRBJ2-5	CASSEKTGILQETQYF	TGTGCCAGCAGTGAGAAGACAGGGATACTGCAAGAGACCCAGTACTTC
TRBV5-5	-	-	TRBJ2-2	CASSSGLRDTGELFF	TGTGCCAGCAGTTCGGGACTCCGGGACACCGGGGAGCTGTTTTTT
TRBV11-1	-	-	TRBJ2-1	CASSMRNNEQFF	TGTGCCAGCAGTATGAGGAACAATGAGCAGTTCTTC
TRBV27	-	-	TRBJ2-3	CASSLLGASTDTQYF	TGTGCCAGCAGTTTATTAGGGGCTAGCACAGATACGCAGTATTTT
TRBV5-8	-	TRBD1	TRBJ1-4	CASSRGGGATNEKLFF	TGTGCCAGCAGCCGCGGAGGGGGCGCAACTAATGAAAAACTGTTTTTT
TRBV29-1	-	-	TRBJ2-7	CSVEVTGSYEQYF	TGCAGCGTTGAGGTGACAGGCTCCTACGAGCAGTACTTC
TRBV7-3	-	TRBD2	TRBJ2-1	CASSLRGLAVYNEQFF	TGTGCCAGCAGCTTAAGAGGACTAGCGGTCTACAATGAGCAGTTCTTC
TRBV28	-	TRBD1	TRBJ2-7	CASRRQGEWSYEQYF	TGTGCCAGCAGAAGACAGGGAGAGTGGTCCTACGAGCAGTACTTC
TRBV2	-	TRBD1	TRBJ1-5	CASRPGQGAQPQHF	TGTGCCAGCAGGCCCGGACAGGGGGCACAGCCCCAGCATTTT
TRBV5-1	-	-	TRBJ2-1	CASSLRTEQFF	TGCGCCAGCAGCTTACGGACCGAGCAGTTCTTC
TRBV5-1	-	-	TRBJ1-1	CASSDRGQGGTEAFF	TGCGCCAGCAGCGATCGTGGGCAGGGTGGCACTGAAGCTTTCTTT
TRBV5-1	-	-	TRBJ2-5	CASSSAGIQETQYF	TGCGCCAGCAGCTCGGCAGGGATCCAAGAGACCCAGTACTTC
TRBV27	-	-	TRBJ2-3	CASSDQGGDTQYF	TGTGCCAGCAGTGATCAGGGGGGAGATACGCAGTATTTT
TRBV7-9	-	TRBD1	TRBJ1-4	CASSLGAGGEKLFF	TGTGCCAGCAGCTTAGGGGCAGGGGGTGAAAAACTGTTTTTT
TRBV14	-	TRBD1	TRBJ1-2	CASSQEEGARTYGYTF	TGTGCCAGCAGCCAAGAAGAGGGGGCGCGTACCTATGGCTACACCTTC
TRBV9	-	-	TRBJ2-5	CASSVEIGRETQYF	TGTGCCAGCAGCGTAGAGATAGGGCGGGAGACCCAGTACTTC
TRBV29-1	-	-	TRBJ1-4	CSALTRVGGEKLFF	TGCAGCGCACTTACCAGGGTAGGAGGCGAAAAACTGTTTTTT